This T cell receptor (beta chain) was found in a study of blood T cells in healthy people across ages (dated by TCRdb to about 2015). In the study overall: In model experiments, template switching captured roughly one uniquely barcoded TCR beta cDNA molecule for every two T cells. The study analyzed two additional independent replicas of 1 million unique cDNA reads from the same blood draw for two donors, one aged 18 to 30 and one aged 80 or older. To avoid experimental bias, donors of different ages were distributed randomly across sequencing lanes. To track age-related changes in TCR beta repertoire diversity, the study relied on deep sequencing normalized with unique cDNA molecular identifiers. The donors were divided into four age groups: young (average roughly 17 years), middle-aged (around 41), aged (around 59) and long-lived (around 80).

Receptors were amplified or captured by 5' RACE. The data were produced on an Illumina HiSeq 2500. A second PCR of about 7 to 12 cycles was run with a J-beta primer mix and a sample-barcoded 5' primer. Each TCR beta cDNA molecule received a unique molecular identifier from a template-switch 5' adaptor carrying 12 random nucleotides. At least 3 million CDR3-containing paired-end reads were obtained from each sample. The Mint cDNA synthesis kit, primed by a TRBC-specific oligonucleotide, was used to synthesize first-strand cDNA from all RNA. Following uracil-DNA glycosylase treatment, a first 18-cycle PCR with universal primers M1SS and BC2_uni_R was performed on all cDNA. Concerning the study's data processing: Each sample was normalized by randomly selecting 1 million high-quality reads, each carrying a distinct molecular identifier. Reads sharing molecular identifiers were discarded rather than binned into consensus sequences. MiTCR, set to a Q25 quality threshold and the strictest error-elimination algorithm, was used for CDR3 identification, clonotype clustering and error correction. A nonparametric unseen species model using Euler transformation provided a lower-bound estimate of total TCR beta diversity. TCRdb took the public reads, trimmed them with fastp at Q25, ran MiXCR for clone calling and kept in-frame beta chains. Rows with one shared CDR3 protein collapse into an entry with the most common genes and DNA. The V and J calls reflect TCRdb's pipeline rather than the authors' work. Across this sample there are nearly 1 million distinct CDR3 sequences, with roughly 51% seen only once. Around a fifth of the sample is held by the ten biggest clonotypes.

Points on this clonotype: Its target antigen remains unknown. No much larger clonotype is one base removed from it; base qualities were not supplied.

Broader findings and caveats from the paper: Observed TCR beta diversity correlated strongly with the percentage of naive T cells measured by flow cytometry. Estimates of total diversity based on one million sequenced T cells were regarded as lower bounds and as underestimates. Conclusive comparison of naive and antigen-experienced compartments was prevented by the profiling of bulk unsorted PBMCs. Compared with the aged group, the long-lived group had more naive CD4+ T cells, fewer expanded clones and increased TCR diversity, suggesting age selection. Observed TCR beta diversity per million T cells fell roughly linearly with age, and a significant reduction was already apparent by age roughly 40. Donor CMV infection status was unknown, potentially confounding age-related changes in expanded clonotypes.

V gives up 0 bases and J gives up 4 bases, and the segment between their germline ends measures 16 bases. The CDR3 measures 15 amino acids from cysteine to phenylalanine. The sequence is cut down to CDR3 DNA, 45 bases in frame from base 1. CDR1 and CDR2, per the germline V gene (reference sequence), are DFQATT and SNEGSKA. Donors were 35 to 40 systemically healthy Caucasian individuals from Russia aged roughly 6 to 90 years. Each donor gave ten milliliters of peripheral blood, collected into EDTA-treated Vacutainer tubes. PBMCs were isolated by Ficoll-Paque density-gradient centrifugation, with at least 7 million obtained per sample. Total RNA was extracted from PBMCs with Trizol reagent, with at least 6 micrograms obtained per sample. For every donor, an aliquot of PBMCs went through flow cytometry to measure the percentages of naive CD45RAhigh/CD27high T cells.

This TCR came from a woman in her sixties or seventies in good health. The chain was built from TRBV20-1 and TRBJ2-7; the D gene identity is not certain. What was sequenced was blood. The CDR3 has the sequence CSARDRLVPLYEQYF. The DNA sequence is as follows: TGCAGTGCTAGAGATAGACTTGTTCCCCTTTACGAGCAGTACTTC.